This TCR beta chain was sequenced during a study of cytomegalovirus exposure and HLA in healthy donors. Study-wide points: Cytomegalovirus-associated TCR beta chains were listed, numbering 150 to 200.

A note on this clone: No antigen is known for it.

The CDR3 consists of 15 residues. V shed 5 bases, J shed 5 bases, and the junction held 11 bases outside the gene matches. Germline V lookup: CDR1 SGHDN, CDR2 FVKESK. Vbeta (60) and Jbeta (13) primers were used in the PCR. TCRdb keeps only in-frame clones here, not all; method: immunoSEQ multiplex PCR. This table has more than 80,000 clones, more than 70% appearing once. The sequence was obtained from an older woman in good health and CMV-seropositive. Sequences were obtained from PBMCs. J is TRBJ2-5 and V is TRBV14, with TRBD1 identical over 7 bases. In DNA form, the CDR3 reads TGTGCCAGCAGCGCCCGACAGGGCTTCGCGGAGACCCAGTACTTC. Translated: CASSARQGFAETQYF.